This is a list of T cell receptor beta chains from one sample in a study of T cell responses to AZD1222 COVID-19 vaccine. Generated by immunoSEQ multiplex PCR, the TCRdb table keeps only in-frame clones and is missing some. The sample holds 52,000 or so clones, around 85% seen once. The sequenced sample was peripheral blood, obtained on day 0 of MenACWY control vaccination. The receptor source for this set is an adult in good health. Each CDR3 is given with its conserved first and last residue. A D gene is named only where the DNA matches it firmly. Not every row has a clone size; where given, it reads once, few, many or a size class.

v_gene: TRBV6-2/TRBV6-3
j_gene: TRBJ1-2
d_gene: NA
abundance: NA
CDR3aa: CASSYSRDRIGNGYTF
CDR3nt: TGTGCCAGCAGTTACTCTCGCGACCGTATCGGTAATGGCTACACCTTC

v_gene: TRBV30
j_gene: TRBJ1-2
d_gene: NA
abundance: NA
CDR3aa: CAWTAGSYGYTF
CDR3nt: TGTGCCTGGACTGCAGGGTCCTATGGCTACACCTTC

v_gene: TRBV6-5
j_gene: TRBJ2-7
d_gene: TRBD1
abundance: NA
CDR3aa: CASSSRQGHEQYF
CDR3nt: TGTGCCAGCAGTTCAAGACAGGGCCACGAGCAGTACTTC

v_gene: TRBV3-1/TRBV3-2
j_gene: TRBJ1-5
d_gene: NA
abundance: NA
CDR3aa: CASSQDARSRAQHF
CDR3nt: TGTGCCAGCAGCCAAGATGCCAGGTCCCGGGCCCAGCATTTT

v_gene: TRBV6-2/TRBV6-3
j_gene: TRBJ1-2
d_gene: NA
abundance: NA
CDR3aa: CASSPLNYGYTF
CDR3nt: TGTGCCAGCAGTCCACTTAACTATGGCTACACCTTC

v_gene: TRBV6-6
j_gene: TRBJ2-1
d_gene: TRBD2
abundance: NA
CDR3aa: CASSRQGTSGFYNEQFF
CDR3nt: TGTGCCAGCAGTCGACAGGGGACTAGCGGGTTCTACAATGAGCAGTTCTTC

v_gene: TRBV6-2/TRBV6-3
j_gene: TRBJ1-1
d_gene: NA
abundance: NA
CDR3aa: CASSYVAGFTEAFF
CDR3nt: TGTGCCAGCAGTTACGTGGCGGGGTTCACTGAAGCTTTCTTT

v_gene: TRBV7-8
j_gene: TRBJ2-5
d_gene: NA
abundance: NA
CDR3aa: CASSKTTGRQPQETQYF
CDR3nt: TGTGCCAGCAGCAAAACAACAGGGCGACAGCCACAAGAGACCCAGTACTTC

v_gene: TRBV30
j_gene: TRBJ1-5
d_gene: NA
abundance: NA
CDR3aa: CAWSQLGGNQPQHF
CDR3nt: TGTGCCTGGAGCCAGTTGGGGGGCAATCAGCCCCAGCATTTT

v_gene: TRBV15
j_gene: TRBJ2-1
d_gene: TRBD2
abundance: NA
CDR3aa: CATSRGTSGSIRNEQFF
CDR3nt: TGTGCCACCAGCAGGGGGACTAGCGGGAGTATCCGGAATGAGCAGTTCTTC

v_gene: TRBV28
j_gene: TRBJ1-2
d_gene: NA
abundance: NA
CDR3aa: CASSLGFDRIRSNYGYTF
CDR3nt: TGTGCCAGCAGTTTAGGTTTCGACAGAATACGCTCTAACTATGGCTACACCTTC

v_gene: TRBV2
j_gene: TRBJ1-5
d_gene: NA
abundance: once
CDR3aa: CASSRESAQPQHF
CDR3nt: TGTGCCAGCAGCAGGGAATCGGCTCAGCCCCAGCATTTT

v_gene: TRBV5-8
j_gene: TRBJ1-5
d_gene: TRBD1
abundance: NA
CDR3aa: CASSLGTGYRQPQHF
CDR3nt: TGTGCCAGCAGCTTAGGGACAGGGTACCGTCAGCCCCAGCATTTT

v_gene: TRBV7-6
j_gene: TRBJ1-1
d_gene: NA
abundance: NA
CDR3aa: CASSSRQAQNTEAFF
CDR3nt: TGTGCCAGCAGCTCACGACAGGCCCAGAACACTGAAGCTTTCTTT

v_gene: TRBV7-9
j_gene: TRBJ2-1
d_gene: TRBD2
abundance: NA
CDR3aa: CASSYGLASDEQFF
CDR3nt: TGTGCCAGCAGCTATGGACTAGCATCAGATGAGCAGTTCTTC

v_gene: TRBV19
j_gene: TRBJ2-5
d_gene: TRBD2
abundance: NA
CDR3aa: CASSGSGRIQETQYF
CDR3nt: TGTGCCAGTAGTGGGAGCGGGAGGATCCAAGAGACCCAGTACTTC

v_gene: TRBV20-1
j_gene: TRBJ1-6
d_gene: NA
abundance: NA
CDR3aa: CSASRTEINSPLHF
CDR3nt: TGCAGTGCTAGTCGGACAGAAATTAATTCACCCCTCCACTTT

v_gene: TRBV19
j_gene: TRBJ2-7
d_gene: NA
abundance: NA
CDR3aa: CASSPYPSYESYEQYF
CDR3nt: TGTGCCAGTAGTCCTTACCCCAGTTACGAGTCCTACGAGCAGTACTTC

v_gene: TRBV5-1
j_gene: TRBJ2-3
d_gene: TRBD2
abundance: NA
CDR3aa: CASTTSGTSTDTQYF
CDR3nt: TGCGCCAGCACAACTAGCGGAACTAGCACAGATACGCAGTATTTT

v_gene: TRBV28
j_gene: TRBJ2-1
d_gene: TRBD2
abundance: few
CDR3aa: CASRRGGTSGREQFF
CDR3nt: TGTGCCAGCAGAAGAGGTGGGACTAGCGGGAGGGAGCAGTTCTTC

v_gene: TRBV7-7
j_gene: TRBJ2-1
d_gene: NA
abundance: NA
CDR3aa: CASSLAAPPLGEQFF
CDR3nt: TGTGCTAGCAGCTTAGCGGCCCCTCCTCTGGGAGAGCAGTTCTTC

v_gene: TRBV3-1/TRBV3-2
j_gene: TRBJ1-6
d_gene: NA
abundance: NA
CDR3aa: CASSQERGWVNSPLHF
CDR3nt: TGTGCCAGCAGCCAAGAAAGAGGGTGGGTTAATTCACCCCTCCACTTT

v_gene: TRBV25-1
j_gene: TRBJ1-5
d_gene: TRBD1
abundance: NA
CDR3aa: CASSETGFNQPQHF
CDR3nt: TGTGCCAGCAGTGAGACAGGGTTCAATCAGCCCCAGCATTTT

v_gene: TRBV3-1/TRBV3-2
j_gene: TRBJ2-7
d_gene: TRBD2
abundance: once
CDR3aa: CATHSGLAGGPGYEQYF
CDR3nt: TGTGCCACCCATAGTGGGCTAGCGGGAGGGCCGGGATACGAGCAGTACTTC

v_gene: TRBV28
j_gene: TRBJ1-3
d_gene: NA
abundance: NA
CDR3aa: CASHPGGVSSGNTIYF
CDR3nt: TGTGCCAGCCACCCCGGTGGCGTAAGCTCTGGAAACACCATATATTTT

v_gene: TRBV28
j_gene: TRBJ2-1
d_gene: NA
abundance: once
CDR3aa: CASKNPDLLNEQFF
CDR3nt: TGTGCCAGCAAAAACCCGGACTTACTGAATGAGCAGTTCTTC

v_gene: TRBV4-3
j_gene: TRBJ2-7
d_gene: NA
abundance: few
CDR3aa: CASSQDAGRGQQYF
CDR3nt: TGCGCCAGCAGCCAAGATGCGGGAAGGGGACAGCAGTACTTC

v_gene: TRBV29-1
j_gene: TRBJ2-5
d_gene: TRBD1
abundance: NA
CDR3aa: CSIDRGTVETQYF
CDR3nt: TGCAGCATTGACAGGGGGACAGTAGAGACCCAGTACTTC

v_gene: TRBV2
j_gene: TRBJ1-1
d_gene: NA
abundance: NA
CDR3aa: CASSEAPGREAFF
CDR3nt: TGTGCCAGCAGTGAAGCGCCGGGGCGAGAAGCTTTCTTT

v_gene: TRBV2
j_gene: TRBJ2-3
d_gene: NA
abundance: NA
CDR3aa: CASSEQGVTDTQYF
CDR3nt: TGTGCCAGCAGTGAACAGGGTGTCACAGATACGCAGTATTTT

v_gene: TRBV18
j_gene: TRBJ2-2
d_gene: NA
abundance: NA
CDR3aa: CASSPATPTGELFF
CDR3nt: TGTGCCAGCTCACCGGCTACCCCCACCGGGGAGCTGTTTTTT

v_gene: TRBV4-2
j_gene: TRBJ2-3
d_gene: NA
abundance: NA
CDR3aa: CASSQAARMTSTDTQYF
CDR3nt: TGTGCCAGCAGCCAAGCAGCGCGGATGACTAGCACAGATACGCAGTATTTT

v_gene: TRBV2
j_gene: TRBJ1-1
d_gene: NA
abundance: NA
CDR3aa: CASSVAVQEAFF
CDR3nt: TGTGCCAGCAGTGTGGCAGTGCAAGAAGCTTTCTTT

v_gene: TRBV27
j_gene: TRBJ1-2
d_gene: NA
abundance: NA
CDR3aa: CASSLAGANYGYTF
CDR3nt: TGTGCCAGCAGTTTGGCGGGGGCTAACTATGGCTACACCTTC

v_gene: TRBV9
j_gene: TRBJ1-2
d_gene: TRBD1
abundance: NA
CDR3aa: CASSGPGGEVGYTF
CDR3nt: TGTGCCAGCAGCGGCCCAGGGGGCGAGGTTGGCTACACCTTC

v_gene: TRBV7-8
j_gene: TRBJ1-3
d_gene: NA
abundance: NA
CDR3aa: CASSARQIRSGNTIYF
CDR3nt: TGTGCCAGCAGCGCTCGACAGATCCGCTCTGGAAACACCATATATTTT

v_gene: TRBV2
j_gene: TRBJ1-3
d_gene: TRBD1
abundance: NA
CDR3aa: CASSERTGAGNTIYF
CDR3nt: TGTGCCAGCAGTGAACGGACAGGGGCTGGAAACACCATATATTTT